Listed below are T cell receptor beta chains from one sample, sequenced in a study of Ad26.COV2.S vaccination and SARS-CoV-2 variants. Measured with immunoSEQ multiplex PCR; TCRdb has only the in-frame clones, and not every one. Counted here are 350,000 to 500,000 clones, 90% occurring once; the ten biggest clones make up around 4.5%. The material was peripheral blood, obtained in a trial of Ad26.COV2.S vaccine versus placebo. The receptors stem from a person aged 18-65 years who received the Ad26.COV2.S COVID-19 vaccine or a placebo. Both conserved end residues are part of each CDR3. D genes are given only for firm matches. Clone size is not always given. Where it is, it says once, few, many or a class for expanded clones.

v_gene,d_gene,abundance,j_gene,CDR3nt,CDR3aa
TRBV19,NA,NA,TRBJ1-2,TGTGCCAGTAGCCGGACAGCCCCTAACTATGGCTACACCTTC,CASSRTAPNYGYTF
TRBV6-5,TRBD2,NA,TRBJ2-1,TGTGCCAGCAGCCAGGGGACTAGCTTAAAGCAGTTCTTC,CASSQGTSLKQFF
TRBV4-2,NA,NA,TRBJ1-5,TGTGCCAGCAGCCAAGTAAGCGCCAGCAATCAGCCCCAGCATTTT,CASSQVSASNQPQHF
TRBV25-1,NA,NA,TRBJ1-1,TGTGCCAGCAGGGAGGGGGGGACTGAAGCTTTCTTT,CASREGGTEAFF
TRBV5-1,TRBD2,NA,TRBJ2-1,TGCGCCAGCGGTGAGCGGGGCGGCTACAATGAGCAGTTCTTC,CASGERGGYNEQFF
TRBV2,NA,NA,TRBJ2-2,TGTGCCACCCGGGACTTTAACACCGGGGAGCTGTTTTTT,CATRDFNTGELFF
TRBV5-6,NA,NA,TRBJ2-5,TGTGCCAGCAGCTCACAGGGCAGTCAAGAGACCCAGTACTTC,CASSSQGSQETQYF
TRBV3-1/TRBV3-2,TRBD1,NA,TRBJ2-7,TGTGCCAGCGGGCGTCGGACAGGGGGCCCCGAGCAGTACTTC,CASGRRTGGPEQYF
TRBV7-9,TRBD1,NA,TRBJ2-1,TGTGCCAGCCATAACGGCAGGAGGGCAGGGGGCAAGAATGAGCAGTTCTTC,CASHNGRRAGGKNEQFF
TRBV2,NA,NA,TRBJ2-1,TGTGCCAGCATTGGAGGGTCGGTCTCCTACAATGAGCAGTTCTTC,CASIGGSVSYNEQFF
TRBV29-1,NA,NA,TRBJ2-1,TGCAGCGTTGCCTACAGGGTGAGCTCCTACAATGAGCAGTTCTTC,CSVAYRVSSYNEQFF
TRBV5-8,NA,NA,TRBJ1-5,TGTGCCAGCAGCTTGGAAGGGGGTAGCAATCAGCCCCAGCATTTT,CASSLEGGSNQPQHF
TRBV7-9,NA,few,TRBJ1-2,TGTGCCAGCAGCGATCACACCAGTCGCTATGGCTACACCTTC,CASSDHTSRYGYTF
TRBV18,NA,NA,TRBJ2-1,TGTGCCAGCTCACCAGATAGCGGCAGACGCTCCTACAATGAGCAGTTCTTC,CASSPDSGRRSYNEQFF
TRBV3-1/TRBV3-2,NA,NA,TRBJ2-7,TGTGCCAGCAGCCAAGATAGAGGGTACGGCGAGCAGTACTTC,CASSQDRGYGEQYF
TRBV27,NA,NA,TRBJ1-5,TGTGCCAGCAGTTTGGGTGGGATAACCAATCAGCCCCAGCATTTT,CASSLGGITNQPQHF
TRBV27,TRBD2,NA,TRBJ2-1,TGTGCCAGCAGTTTAGATGGGGGCGGGAGGGCAGGAGAGCAGTTCTTC,CASSLDGGGRAGEQFF
TRBV7-9,TRBD2,NA,TRBJ2-3,TGTGCCAGCAGCCCCCCGGGACTAGCGTCGATTTATAGCACAGATACGCAGTATTTT,CASSPPGLASIYSTDTQYF
TRBV19,TRBD1,NA,TRBJ2-7,TGTGCCAGTAGTAGGGGACAGAACTCCTACGAGCAGTACTTC,CASSRGQNSYEQYF
TRBV27,TRBD2,NA,TRBJ2-1,TGTGCCAGCAAACCGACTAGCGGCTCCTACAATGAGCAGTTCTTC,CASKPTSGSYNEQFF
TRBV29-1,NA,NA,TRBJ1-4,TGCAGCGTTGTAGAGGGGATAAATGAAAAACTGTTTTTT,CSVVEGINEKLFF
TRBV6-2/TRBV6-3,NA,NA,TRBJ1-5,TGTGCCAGCAGTTACTCGAGGGGACGGGGACAACAGCCCCAGCATTTT,CASSYSRGRGQQPQHF
TRBV5-1,TRBD2,NA,TRBJ2-3,TGCGCCAGCAGCTCCACTAGCGGGAGCACAGATACGCAGTATTTT,CASSSTSGSTDTQYF
TRBV9,NA,NA,TRBJ2-7,TGTGCCAGCAGCGTAGCTCTCGGTAGCTCCTACGAGCAGTACTTC,CASSVALGSSYEQYF
TRBV27,TRBD2,NA,TRBJ2-1,TGTGCCAGCAGAACACTAGCGGGAGGAAGCGAGGACCCTAAGCAGTCCTACAATGAGCAGTTCTTC,CASRTLAGGSEDPKQSYNEQFF
TRBV7-9,NA,NA,TRBJ2-1,TGTGCCAGCACTAGAGATCTAGCGCGCCTCTCCTACAATGAGCAGTTCTTC,CASTRDLARLSYNEQFF
TRBV19,NA,NA,TRBJ2-5,TGTGCCAGTAGGAGGGGGGACCATCAAGAGACCCAGTACTTC,CASRRGDHQETQYF
TRBV14,NA,NA,TRBJ2-1,TGTGCCAGCAGCCAAGGGAGTGGAGGTGAGCAGTTCTTC,CASSQGSGGEQFF
TRBV7-8,TRBD2,NA,TRBJ2-3,TGTGCCAGCAGCTTAGCGGGAGGGACAGATACGCAGTATTTT,CASSLAGGTDTQYF
TRBV28,TRBD2,NA,TRBJ2-7,TGTGCCAGCAGTCCAGGGACTAGCGGGAGGAGGGTTAAGGTCTACGAGCAGTACTTC,CASSPGTSGRRVKVYEQYF
TRBV27,TRBD2,NA,TRBJ2-2,TGTGCCAGCAGTTTCACTAGCGGGGTAACCGGGGAGCTGTTTTTT,CASSFTSGVTGELFF
TRBV30,NA,NA,TRBJ1-2,TGTGCCTGGAGTTCGGGGGATAACTATGGCTACACCTTC,CAWSSGDNYGYTF
TRBV7-8,TRBD2,NA,TRBJ2-3,TGTGCCAGCAGCTTCTTAGCGGGAAGCACAGATACGCAGTATTTT,CASSFLAGSTDTQYF
TRBV7-8,TRBD1,NA,TRBJ1-2,TGTGCCAGCAGCTTTTCCGGGACAGCCTTGTCTAACTATGGCTACACCTTC,CASSFSGTALSNYGYTF
TRBV11-2,NA,once,TRBJ2-1,TGTGCCAGCAGCTTAGTACTGGGAGAGGAGCAGTTCTTC,CASSLVLGEEQFF
TRBV10-3,TRBD1,NA,TRBJ1-2,TGTGCCATCAGTGGGGGAGGTCCGGGACAGGTAATTAGTCGGTATGGCTACACCTTC,CAISGGGPGQVISRYGYTF
TRBV3-1/TRBV3-2,TRBD2,NA,TRBJ2-1,TGTGCCAGCAGCCAAGATGGCCTAGCGGGCAATGAGCAGTTCTTC,CASSQDGLAGNEQFF
TRBV29-1,TRBD1,NA,TRBJ1-3,TGCAGCGTTGCCGGCAGGGGGAACTCTGGAAACACCATATATTTT,CSVAGRGNSGNTIYF
TRBV20-1,NA,once,TRBJ2-7,TGCAGTGGGGCGGGGTCCTACGAGCAGTACTTC,CSGAGSYEQYF
TRBV11-2,NA,NA,TRBJ2-5,TGTGCCAGCAGCTGGGGTAGCCAGGAGACCCAGTACTTC,CASSWGSQETQYF
TRBV5-4,NA,NA,TRBJ2-2,TGTGCCAGCAGCTCCCAGGGCGGGGAGCTGTTTTTT,CASSSQGGELFF
TRBV21-1,NA,NA,TRBJ2-7,TGTGCCAGCAGCAAAGTGGAAACGGACAAACACCCCGCCCTCTACGAGCAGTACTTC,CASSKVETDKHPALYEQYF
TRBV5-4,NA,NA,TRBJ2-7,TGTGCCAGCAGCTTGGACTACCAATACGAGCAGTACTTC,CASSLDYQYEQYF
TRBV2,NA,NA,TRBJ2-2,TGTGCCAGCAGTCCTTACAGAGCGAACACCGGGGAGCTGTTTTTT,CASSPYRANTGELFF
TRBV9,TRBD2,NA,TRBJ2-5,TGTGCCAGCAGCCCTCGGACTAGCGGGACTGAGACCCAGTACTTC,CASSPRTSGTETQYF
TRBV7-9,NA,NA,TRBJ2-7,TGTGCCAGCAGCTCCCTGGTGGGCGGGACGGGTGAGCAGTACTTC,CASSSLVGGTGEQYF
TRBV4-2,NA,NA,TRBJ2-2,TGTGCCAGCAGCCAAGATCGGAGCACCGGGGAGCTGTTTTTT,CASSQDRSTGELFF
TRBV24-1,NA,NA,TRBJ2-2,TGTGCCACCAGTATCGGGACACTGAACACCGGGGAGCTGTTTTTT,CATSIGTLNTGELFF
TRBV7-6,NA,NA,TRBJ2-1,TGTGCCAGCAGCTCCCGACAGGAAGGAGCCGGTGAGCAGTTCTTC,CASSSRQEGAGEQFF
TRBV19,TRBD1,NA,TRBJ2-6,TGTGCCAGTAGTGGGGGACAGGTTGGGGCCAACGTCCTGACTTTC,CASSGGQVGANVLTF
TRBV24-1,NA,NA,TRBJ2-7,TGTGCCACCAGTGACTCGACAAAGGGCGGCTACGAGCAGTACTTC,CATSDSTKGGYEQYF
TRBV10-3,NA,NA,TRBJ2-3,TGTGCCATCAGTGGGGGGAGACAGGACACTAGCACAGATACGCAGTATTTT,CAISGGRQDTSTDTQYF
TRBV25-1,TRBD2,NA,TRBJ2-1,TGTGCCAGCAGTGAGGGCAGGACTAGCGGGAGGGATGAGCAGTTCTTC,CASSEGRTSGRDEQFF
TRBV19,TRBD2,NA,TRBJ2-5,TGTGCCAGTAGTCCCAATCCGATCGGGAGGCAAGAGACCCAGTACTTC,CASSPNPIGRQETQYF
TRBV6-8,TRBD1,NA,TRBJ1-5,TGTGCCAGCAGTTACTCCACGGACAGGGAAGGTCAGCCCCAGCATTTT,CASSYSTDREGQPQHF
TRBV30,TRBD1,NA,TRBJ2-2,TGTGCCTGGTTAGGGACAGGGGCCCCCGGGGAGCTGTTTTTT,CAWLGTGAPGELFF